These 31 T cell receptor beta chains share one sample of origin, sequenced in a study of blood T cell repertoires in COVID-19. The data were produced by immunoSEQ multiplex PCR, yet TCRdb's version contains in-frame clones alone and is incomplete. Of more than 200,000 clones listed, roughly 90% are singletons. The specimen was peripheral blood. All receptors come from a woman aged 55 to 70 with acute or convalescent COVID-19.

The chain joins TRBV4-2 to TRBJ2-2; D is possibly TRBD2 (5 bases). CDR1 is LGHNA, CDR2 YNFKEQ, per germline. Between the trimmed V and J ends, which lost 0 bases and 3 bases, there was a span of 14 bases. The CDR3 extends over 17 amino acids. The CDR3 loop reads CASSQELGSGYTGELFF. The CDR3 DNA reads TGTGCCAGCAGCCAAGAACTGGGGAGCGGCTACACCGGGGAGCTGTTTTTT.

The chain carries TRBV5-1 and TRBJ2-1; 12 bases match TRBD2. The CDR3 spans 16 residues. J was trimmed by 4 bases and V by 0 bases; bases with no gene match: 2. Germline CDR1 and CDR2: SGHRS and YFSETQ. The CDR3: CASSLASGRAYNEQFF. DNA of the CDR3: TGCGCCAGCAGCTTGGCTAGCGGGAGGGCTTACAATGAGCAGTTCTTC.

This sequence joins TRBV5-6 and TRBJ1-2; maybe TRBD1 (6 bases). The length of the CDR3 is 14 residues. V lost 4 bases to trimming and J lost 8 bases, with 18 bases between them. Germline loops: CDR1 SGHDT, CDR2 YYEEEE. CDR3 bases: TGTGCCAGCAGCCCCCTGGACAGTAAGGGCGGCTACACCTTC. The encoded protein is CASSPLDSKGGYTF.

This chain connects TRBV4-2 to TRBJ1-5; a weak D match, TRBD1 (6 bases). Germline loops: CDR1 LGHNA, CDR2 YNFKEQ. The V gene lost 3 bases and the J gene lost 2 bases, with 14 bases spanning the gap. This CDR3 is 16 amino acids long. In DNA, the CDR3 is TGTGCCAGCAGCCATAGGGGGGGGTGGGGCAATCAGCCCCAGCATTTT. Residues: CASSHRGGWGNQPQHF.

The chain couples TRBV5-1 to TRBJ2-1; TRBD2 aligns across 8 bases. Germline V lookup: CDR1 SGHRS, CDR2 YFSETQ. Trimming cost V 0 bases and J 4 bases; bases outside gene matches: 6. This CDR3 is 16 amino acids long. The CDR3 here is CASSLDPAGEYNEQFF. In DNA, the CDR3 is TGCGCCAGCAGCTTGGACCCAGCGGGGGAATACAATGAGCAGTTCTTC. The variable domain in full, with the rest retrieved from reference TRBV5-1 and TRBJ2-1, is KAGVTQTPRYLIKTRGQQVTLSCSPISGHRSVSWYQQTPGQGLQFLFEYFSETQRNKGNFPGRFSGRQFSNSRSEMNVSTLELGDSALYLCASSLDPAGEYNEQFFGPGTRLTVL.

This clone was seen just once. The limits of the CDR3 on the DNA are not certain, so only TCRdb's listed CDR3 is given. The rearrangement uses TRBV5-1 and TRBJ1-2. The CDR3 length equals 12 residues, ends included. Germline CDR1 SGHRS, CDR2 YFSETQ. CDR3 in amino acids: CASSLVGGGSTF.

The chain uses TRBV21-1 and TRBJ2-7; TRBD1, the table's D call, was not compared with the DNA. TRBV21-1 is an annotated pseudogene. CDR3 length: 16 amino acids. The CDR3 reads CASSRPFWTGFGEQYF. The CDR3 DNA reads as TGTGCCAGCAGCAGGCCTTTCTGGACAGGGTTTGGCGAGCAGTACTTC.

CDR3 DNA sequence: TGTGCCAGTAGTATAGACCGGAGCACTGAAGCTTTCTTT. It translates to CASSIDRSTEAFF. The chain recombines TRBV19 with TRBJ1-1, with no clear D. CDR3 length: 13 amino acids. The V and J ends lost 0 bases and 4 bases respectively, with 6 bases between them. From germline, CDR1 is LNHDA and CDR2 SQIVND (reference sequence).

J is TRBJ1-5 and V is TRBV3-1 (or the pseudogene TRBV3-2); no reliable D call. Germline lookup yields CDR1 LGHDT and CDR2 YNNKEL (reference sequence). Trimming stripped 2 bases from V and 6 bases from J, with 11 bases between. The CDR3 length is 14 residues. In nucleotides, the CDR3 is TGTGCCAGCAGCCAAAGGTCCCAGGCTCAGCCCCAGCATTTT. As protein: CASSQRSQAQPQHF.

The rearrangement uses TRBV5-1 and TRBJ1-4; 9 bases fit TRBD1. V dropped 5 bases and J dropped 3; count of bases not matched to a gene: 8. Germline V CDR1 and CDR2: SGHRS, YFSETQ. This CDR3 spans 16 amino acids. Here the CDR3 DNA reads TGCGCCAGCAGATCCAGACAGGGGGTTGCTAATGAAAAACTGTTTTTT. This sequence encodes CASRSRQGVANEKLFF.

The chain employs TRBV5-1 and TRBJ1-2; maybe TRBD1 (5 bases). Germline-derived CDR1 and CDR2 are SGHRS and YFSETQ. V was pared by 4 bases and J by 6 bases, with 19 bases between. The CDR3 has 15 residues. The CDR3 is CASSPGAGLGDGYTF. The CDR3 DNA is TGCGCCAGCAGCCCTGGGGCAGGTCTCGGCGATGGCTACACCTTC.

The count of this clone is one. The V gene is TRBV27, the J gene TRBJ1-1, with D tentatively TRBD1 (6 bases). The CDR3 runs 15 residues. The germline V gene has CDR1 MNHEY and CDR2 SMNVEV (reference sequence). V lost 2 bases to trimming and J lost 6 bases, with 16 bases between them. The CDR3 nucleotides are TGTGCCAGCAGTTTAGGCGTTGAGGGGGACGCTGAAGCTTTCTTT. Its translation: CASSLGVEGDAEAFF.

This chain uses TRBV6-5 with TRBJ1-5; 7 bases align to TRBD1. Germline V gene lookup returns CDR1 MNHEY and CDR2 SVGAGI. The trim removed 10 bases at V and 0 bases at J, leaving 9 bases unmatched. CDR3 length: 15 residues. CDR3 protein: CATRTGLYSNQPQHF. CDR3 sequence (DNA): TGTGCCACCCGGACAGGACTCTATAGCAATCAGCCCCAGCATTTT.

This chain connects TRBV3-1 (or the pseudogene TRBV3-2) to TRBJ2-5, with 8 bases aligning to TRBD1. The CDR3 consists of 14 residues. Looked up from germline, CDR1 is LGHDT and CDR2 is YNNKEL (reference sequence). V shed 4 bases and J 2 bases; nucleotides not matched to a gene: 3. The DNA of the CDR3 is TGTGCCAGCAGCCTTCGGACAGGGCAAGAGACCCAGTACTTC. Amino acids: CASSLRTGQETQYF.

The chain employs TRBV6-5 and TRBJ1-1; D may be TRBD1 (6 bases). CDR3 length: 12 amino acids. Germline V CDR1 and CDR2: MNHEY, SVGAGI. The V end lost 5 bases, the J end lost 4 bases, and 8 bases lay between the germline ends. The CDR3 reads CASSPGVTEAFF. CDR3 DNA: TGTGCCAGCAGTCCAGGGGTCACTGAAGCTTTCTTT.

The V gene is TRBV10-2, the J gene TRBJ1-3, with TRBD1 matching 7 bases. The CDR3 loop spans 13 amino acids. Germline V gene data show CDR1 as WSHSY and CDR2 as SAAADI. The V and J ends lost 8 bases and 0 bases, in that order; junction bases with no gene match: 1. CDR3 loop: CASAGGSGNTIYF. CDR3 in DNA: TGCGCCAGCGCAGGGGGCTCTGGAAACACCATATATTTT.

V usage is TRBV27 and J usage is TRBJ2-1, with TRBD2 matching over 9 bases. The CDR3 consists of 16 residues. Germline trimming cut 4 bases from V and 0 bases from J; bases unmatched to any gene: 4. From germline, CDR1 is MNHEY and CDR2 SMNVEV (reference sequence). CDR3 nucleotide sequence: TGTGCCAGCAGTTCGTTTAGCGGGAGCTCCTACAATGAGCAGTTCTTC. This gives the protein CASSSFSGSSYNEQFF.

The chain couples TRBV5-1 to TRBJ1-1; 9 nucleotides align to TRBD1. The V and J ends lost 0 bases and 1 base, in that order; junction bases with no gene match: 1. The CDR3 consists of 15 residues. Germline lookup yields CDR1 SGHRS and CDR2 YFSETQ. CDR3: CASSLGGQGNTEAFF. In nucleotides, the CDR3 is TGCGCCAGCAGCTTGGGGGGACAGGGGAACACTGAAGCTTTCTTT.

The rearrangement links TRBV11-2 to TRBJ2-7; 7 positions agree with TRBD2. CDR1 is SGHAT and CDR2 is FQNNGV in the germline V gene. Germline trimming cut 5 bases from V and 5 bases from J; bases unmatched to any gene: 12. The CDR3 runs 15 residues. As DNA, the CDR3 is TGTGCCAGCAGCGAGACTCCGGGGAGGGAAGACGAGCAGTACTTC. Translating gives CASSETPGREDEQYF.

V is TRBV18 and J is TRBJ1-4; D is unclear. V lost 6 bases, J lost 4 bases, and 15 bases lay in between. The CDR3 extends over 15 amino acids. Germline V gene data show CDR1 as KGHSH and CDR2 as LQKENI. This CDR3 reads CASSSQTGGNEKLFF. Here the CDR3 DNA reads TGTGCCAGCTCTTCTCAGACCGGAGGTAATGAAAAACTGTTTTTT.

The chain couples TRBV6-1 to TRBJ1-5, with 8 bases identical to TRBD1. In germline, CDR1 is MNHNS, CDR2 SASEGT. V lost 1 base to trimming and J lost 0 bases; unmatched junction nucleotides: 5. There are 17 residues in the CDR3. The DNA of the CDR3 is TGTGCCAGCAGTGAAGGACAGGGGTACAATAGCAATCAGCCCCAGCATTTT. It yields the protein CASSEGQGYNSNQPQHF.

In regard to this clone: One junction end disagrees with the germline gene, perhaps due to a read error. The chain couples TRBV7-2 to TRBJ1-1, with 8 positions matching TRBD1. The CDR3 runs 14 residues. Per the germline V gene, CDR1 is SGHTA and CDR2 is FQGNSA. The CDR3 DNA reads TGTGCCAGCAGTTTAGACAGGGGTAACACTGAAGCTTTCTTT. It specifies CASSLDRGNTEAFF.

J is TRBJ1-2 and V is TRBV30, with D maybe TRBD1 (6 bases). The V end lost 2 bases, the J end lost 7 bases, and 14 bases lay between the germline ends. Germline V gives CDR1 GTSNPN, CDR2 SVGIG (reference sequence). The CDR3 contains 13 residues. This CDR3 reads CAWSRGGEFGYTF. The CDR3 DNA follows: TGTGCCTGGAGTCGGGGGGGCGAGTTTGGCTACACCTTC. The variable domain in full, with the rest retrieved from reference TRBV30 and TRBJ1-2, is SQTIHQWPATLVQPVGSPLSLECTVEGTSNPNLYWYRQAAGRGLQLLFYSVGIGQISSEVPQNLSASRPQDRQFILSSKKLLLSDSGFYLCAWSRGGEFGYTFGSGTRLTVV.

The chain employs TRBV19 and TRBJ2-5; D uncertain. The germline V gene has CDR1 LNHDA and CDR2 SQIVND (reference sequence). The CDR3 covers 13 residues. Trimming removed 6 bases at V and 1 base at J, with 9 bases between. Here the CDR3 reads CASSPVVQETQYF. The CDR3 nucleotides read TGTGCCAGTAGCCCTGTTGTCCAAGAGACCCAGTACTTC.

The chain couples TRBV19 to TRBJ1-1; 8 bases line up with TRBD1. Unmatched junction bases numbered 5, after V lost 7 bases and J lost 1 base. This CDR3 contains 14 residues. Germline values: CDR1 LNHDA, CDR2 SQIVND (reference sequence). The CDR3 region has the DNA TGTGCCAGTACCGCGACAGGGGCGAACACTGAAGCTTTCTTT. This gives the protein CASTATGANTEAFF.

Only one count was recorded for this clone. The chain couples TRBV19 to TRBJ2-2; the match to TRBD2 covers 13 bases. CDR3 size: 15 residues. Per germline, CDR1 LNHDA and CDR2 SQIVND (reference sequence). V dropped 5 bases and J dropped 6; count of bases not matched to a gene: 3. This CDR3 is CASSRLAGGAGELFF. The CDR3 coding sequence is TGTGCCAGTAGTCGACTAGCGGGGGGTGCCGGGGAGCTGTTTTTT.

This CDR3 is CASSLGTGDLQETQYF. CDR3 coding DNA: TGCGCCAGCAGCTTGGGGACAGGGGACTTACAAGAGACCCAGTACTTC. The V and J genes are TRBV5-1 and TRBJ2-5, with TRBD1 matching 9 bases. Germline V gene data show CDR1 as SGHRS and CDR2 as YFSETQ. The CDR3 totals 16 residues. The trim removed 0 bases at V and 2 bases at J, leaving 5 bases unmatched.

This CDR3 is CASSPFLRAGGVNEQFF. The CDR3 bases are TGTGCCAGCAGCCCGTTCTTGAGGGCGGGAGGGGTAAATGAGCAGTTCTTC. The gene calls are TRBV3-1 (or the pseudogene TRBV3-2) and TRBJ2-1; 9 positions agree with TRBD2. Per germline, CDR1 LGHDT and CDR2 YNNKEL (reference sequence). Germline trimming cut 4 bases from V and 7 bases from J; bases unmatched to any gene: 14. This CDR3 spans 17 amino acids.

The genes are TRBV28 and TRBJ1-1, with TRBD1 as a possible D gene (6 bases). V was cut by 1 base and J by 7 bases, with 7 bases left in between. The CDR3 totals 12 residues. Germline CDR1 is MDHEN and CDR2 is SYDVKM. DNA of the CDR3: TGTGCCAGCAGTTTATCGACAGGTGAAGCTTTCTTT. Protein sequence: CASSLSTGEAFF. Drawing the rest from reference TRBV28 and TRBJ1-1, the complete variable domain is DVKVTQSSRYLVKRTGEKVFLECVQDMDHENMFWYRQDPGLGLRLIYFSYDVKMKEKGDIPEGYSVSREKKERFSLILESASTNQTSMYLCASSLSTGEAFFGQGTRLTVV.

The CDR3 protein is CASSRMSRGTDTQYF. As DNA, the CDR3 is TGTGCCAGCAGCCGAATGTCCAGGGGCACAGATACGCAGTATTTT. This chain joins TRBV4-2 and TRBJ2-3; D perhaps matches TRBD1 (5 bases). Trimming shortened V by 4 bases and J by 1 base, and 12 bases separated the two germline ends. The CDR3 is made up of 15 amino acids. Germline CDR1 reads LGHNA; CDR2 reads YNFKEQ.

V is TRBV6-5 and J is TRBJ2-7, with TRBD1 matching over 7 bases. Germline V gene sequence: CDR1 MNHEY, CDR2 SVGAGI. The CDR3 is 14 residues long. The V and J ends lost 5 bases and 0 bases, in that order; junction bases with no gene match: 4. In nucleotides, the CDR3 is TGTGCCAGCAGTACCGGGACAGCCTCCTACGAGCAGTACTTC. It translates to CASSTGTASYEQYF.